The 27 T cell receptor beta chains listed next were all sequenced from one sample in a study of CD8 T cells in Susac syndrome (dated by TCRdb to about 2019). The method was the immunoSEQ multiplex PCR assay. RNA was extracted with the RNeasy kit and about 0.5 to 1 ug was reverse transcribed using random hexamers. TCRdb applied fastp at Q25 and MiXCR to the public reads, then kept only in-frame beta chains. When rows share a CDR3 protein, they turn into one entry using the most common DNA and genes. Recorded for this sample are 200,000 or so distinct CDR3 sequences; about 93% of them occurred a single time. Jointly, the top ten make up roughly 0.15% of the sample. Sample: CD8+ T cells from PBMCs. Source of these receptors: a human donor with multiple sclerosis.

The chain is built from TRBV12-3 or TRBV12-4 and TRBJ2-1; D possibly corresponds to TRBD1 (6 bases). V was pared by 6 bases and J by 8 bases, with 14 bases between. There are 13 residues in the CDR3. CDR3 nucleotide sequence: TGTGCCAGCAGCAATGGGGGCCAGGATGAGCAGTTCTTC. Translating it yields CASSNGGQDEQFF.

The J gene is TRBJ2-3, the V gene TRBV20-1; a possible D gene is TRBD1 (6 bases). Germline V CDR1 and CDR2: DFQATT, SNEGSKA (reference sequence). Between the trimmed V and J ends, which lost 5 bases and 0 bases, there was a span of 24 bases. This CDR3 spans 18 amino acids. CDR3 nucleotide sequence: TGCAGTGCTGACGACAACTTAAACAGGGACGCTAGCACAGATACGCAGTATTTT. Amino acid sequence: CSADDNLNRDASTDTQYF.

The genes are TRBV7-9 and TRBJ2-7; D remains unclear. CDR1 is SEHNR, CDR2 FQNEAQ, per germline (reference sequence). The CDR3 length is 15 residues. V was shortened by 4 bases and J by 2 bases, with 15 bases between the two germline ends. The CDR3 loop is CASSSTDGPPYEQYF. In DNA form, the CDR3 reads TGTGCCAGCAGCTCTACGGACGGCCCCCCCTACGAGCAGTACTTC.

The CDR3 region is CASSAGVGGQPQHF. The CDR3 nucleotides read TGTGCCAGCAGCGCGGGGGTCGGGGGTCAGCCCCAGCATTTT. This rearrangement joins TRBV9 to TRBJ1-5; possible D gene TRBD1, 5 bases. V shed 3 bases and J shed 6 bases, with 13 bases lying between them. This CDR3 region has 14 residues. From germline, CDR1 is SGDLS and CDR2 YYNGEE.

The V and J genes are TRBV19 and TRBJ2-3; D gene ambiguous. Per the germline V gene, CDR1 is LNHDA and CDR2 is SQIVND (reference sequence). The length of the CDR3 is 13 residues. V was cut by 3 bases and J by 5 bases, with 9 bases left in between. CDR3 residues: CASSMDLRDTQYF. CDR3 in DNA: TGTGCCAGTAGTATGGATCTTAGAGATACGCAGTATTTT.

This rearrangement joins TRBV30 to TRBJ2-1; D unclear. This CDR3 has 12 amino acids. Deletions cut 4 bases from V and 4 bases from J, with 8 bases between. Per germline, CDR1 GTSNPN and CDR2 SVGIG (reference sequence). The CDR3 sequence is CAWTEGYNEQFF. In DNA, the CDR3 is TGTGCCTGGACGGAAGGGTACAATGAGCAGTTCTTC.

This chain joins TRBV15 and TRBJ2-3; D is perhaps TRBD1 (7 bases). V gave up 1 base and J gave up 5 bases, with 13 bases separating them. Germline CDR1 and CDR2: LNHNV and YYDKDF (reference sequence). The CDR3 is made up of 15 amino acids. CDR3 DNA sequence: TGTGCCACCAGCAGAGGGCAGGGGGGCATAGATACGCAGTATTTT. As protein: CATSRGQGGIDTQYF.

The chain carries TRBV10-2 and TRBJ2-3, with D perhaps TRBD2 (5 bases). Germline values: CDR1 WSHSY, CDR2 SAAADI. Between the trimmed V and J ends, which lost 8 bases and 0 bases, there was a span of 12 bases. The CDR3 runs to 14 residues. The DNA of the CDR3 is TGCGCCAGCGGACTGGCCCCAAGCACAGATACGCAGTATTTT. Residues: CASGLAPSTDTQYF.

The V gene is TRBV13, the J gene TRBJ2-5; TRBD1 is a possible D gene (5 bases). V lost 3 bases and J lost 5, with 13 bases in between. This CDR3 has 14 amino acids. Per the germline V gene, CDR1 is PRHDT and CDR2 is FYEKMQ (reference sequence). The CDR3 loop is CASSLQGPAETQYF. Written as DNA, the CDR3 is TGTGCCAGCAGCTTGCAGGGCCCCGCCGAGACCCAGTACTTC.

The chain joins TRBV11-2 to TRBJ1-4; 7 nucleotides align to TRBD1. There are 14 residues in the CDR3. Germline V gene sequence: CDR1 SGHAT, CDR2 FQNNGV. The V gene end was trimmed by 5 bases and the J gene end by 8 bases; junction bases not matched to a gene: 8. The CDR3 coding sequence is TGTGCCAGCAGCCGTCGACAGGGTAGCGAAAAACTGTTTTTT. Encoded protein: CASSRRQGSEKLFF.

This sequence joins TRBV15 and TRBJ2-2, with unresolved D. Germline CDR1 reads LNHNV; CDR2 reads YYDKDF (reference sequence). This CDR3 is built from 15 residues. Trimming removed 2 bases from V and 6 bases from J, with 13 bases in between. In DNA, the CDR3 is TGTGCCACCAGCAGACACACCCCACCGCCCGGGGAGCTGTTTTTT. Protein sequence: CATSRHTPPPGELFF.

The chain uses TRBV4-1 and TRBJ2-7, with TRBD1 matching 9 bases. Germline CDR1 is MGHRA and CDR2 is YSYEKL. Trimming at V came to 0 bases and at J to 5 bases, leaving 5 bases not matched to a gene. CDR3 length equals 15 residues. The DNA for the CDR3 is TGCGCCAGCAGCCAAGAGGGACAGGGTTACGACGAGCAGTACTTC. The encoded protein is CASSQEGQGYDEQYF.

CDR3 loop: CASSIAGASTYEQYF. The CDR3 DNA reads TGTGCCAGTAGTATTGCGGGGGCTTCCACCTACGAGCAGTACTTC. V gene TRBV19 combines with J gene TRBJ2-7; the D gene is possibly TRBD2 (7 bases). Germline CDR1 LNHDA, CDR2 SQIVND (reference sequence). V gave up 3 bases and J gave up 2 bases, with 14 bases separating them. The CDR3 spans 15 residues.

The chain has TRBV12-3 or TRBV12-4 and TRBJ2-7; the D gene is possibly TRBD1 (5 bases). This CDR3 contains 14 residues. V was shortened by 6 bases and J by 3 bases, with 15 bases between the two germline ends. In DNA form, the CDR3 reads TGTGCCAGCAGCATAGGGGTAGTGGGCTACGAGCAGTACTTC. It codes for CASSIGVVGYEQYF.

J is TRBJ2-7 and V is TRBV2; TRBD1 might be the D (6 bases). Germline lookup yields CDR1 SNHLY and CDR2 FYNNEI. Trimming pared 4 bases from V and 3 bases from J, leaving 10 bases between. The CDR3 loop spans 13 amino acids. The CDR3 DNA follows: TGTGCCAGCAGTGGGACAGCATTCTACGAGCAGTACTTC. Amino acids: CASSGTAFYEQYF.

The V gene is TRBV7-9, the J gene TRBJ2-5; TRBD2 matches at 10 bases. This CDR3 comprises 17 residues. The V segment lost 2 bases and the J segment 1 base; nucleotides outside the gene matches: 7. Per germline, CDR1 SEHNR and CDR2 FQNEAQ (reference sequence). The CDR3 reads CASSLQLAGISQETQYF. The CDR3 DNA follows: TGTGCCAGCAGCTTACAACTAGCGGGAATTTCCCAAGAGACCCAGTACTTC. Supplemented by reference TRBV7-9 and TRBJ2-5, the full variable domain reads DTGVSQNPRHKITKRGQNVTFRCDPISEHNRLYWYRQTLGQGPEFLTYFQNEAQLEKSRLLSDRFSAERPKGSFSTLEIQRTEQGDSAMYLCASSLQLAGISQETQYFGPGTRLLVL.

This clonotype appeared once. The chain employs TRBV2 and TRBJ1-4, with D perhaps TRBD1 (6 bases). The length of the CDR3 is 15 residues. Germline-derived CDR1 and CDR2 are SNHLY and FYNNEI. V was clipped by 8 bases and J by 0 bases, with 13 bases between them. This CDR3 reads CASFRDTSTNEKLFF. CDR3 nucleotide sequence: TGTGCCAGCTTCCGGGACACCTCAACTAATGAAAAACTGTTTTTT.

CDR3 DNA sequence: TGTGCCAGCAGCTTTGACCCGCCCCAGCATTTT. It yields the protein CASSFDPPQHF. The chain uses TRBV5-8 and TRBJ1-5; D is ambiguous. The CDR3 is 11 residues long. The germline CDR1 and CDR2 sequences are SGHTS and YDEGEE. V gave up 2 bases and J gave up 9 bases, with 6 bases separating them. The full variable domain, with the rest looked up from reference TRBV5-8 and TRBJ1-5, is EAGVTQSPTHLIKTRGQQATLRCSPISGHTSVYWYQQALGLGLQFLLWYDEGEERNRGNFPPRFSGRQFPNYSSELNVNALELEDSALYLCASSFDPPQHFGDGTRLSIL.

In DNA, the CDR3 is TGTGCCAGCAGCGTAGAGGGTCAAGAGACCCAGTACTTC. It is translated as CASSVEGQETQYF. The rearrangement links TRBV9 to TRBJ2-5; D gene unclear. Germline V gene lookup returns CDR1 SGDLS and CDR2 YYNGEE. The CDR3 sequence is 13 residues long. Trimming took off 0 bases at V and 2 bases at J, with 5 bases between the two ends.

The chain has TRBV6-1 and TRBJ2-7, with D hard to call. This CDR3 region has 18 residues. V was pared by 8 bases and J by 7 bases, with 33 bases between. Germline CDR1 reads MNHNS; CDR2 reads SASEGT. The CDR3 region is CASGFTPLDLVASLEQYF. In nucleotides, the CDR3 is TGTGCCAGCGGGTTCACCCCTCTCGACCTAGTTGCGTCACTGGAGCAGTACTTC.

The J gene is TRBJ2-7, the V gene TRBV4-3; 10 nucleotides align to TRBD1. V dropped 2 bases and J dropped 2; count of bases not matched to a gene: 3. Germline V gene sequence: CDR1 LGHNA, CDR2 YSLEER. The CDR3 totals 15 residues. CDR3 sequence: CASSQTTGGTYEQYF. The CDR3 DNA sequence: TGCGCCAGCAGCCAAACGACAGGGGGCACCTACGAGCAGTACTTC.

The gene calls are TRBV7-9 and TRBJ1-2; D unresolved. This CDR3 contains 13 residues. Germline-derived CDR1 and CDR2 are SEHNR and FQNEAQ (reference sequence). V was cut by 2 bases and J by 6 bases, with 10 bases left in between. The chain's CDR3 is CASSLIFGDGYTF. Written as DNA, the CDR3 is TGTGCCAGCAGCTTAATTTTTGGAGATGGCTACACCTTC.

For the CDR3, the DNA is TGCGCCAGCAGCTTACAGGGGGGCACTAATGAAAAACTGTTTTTT. It encodes CASSLQGGTNEKLFF. The genes are TRBV5-1 and TRBJ1-4; 8 bases are a match to TRBD1. CDR1 is SGHRS, CDR2 YFSETQ, per germline. CDR3 length: 15 amino acids. J was trimmed by 2 bases and V by 2 bases; bases with no gene match: 2.

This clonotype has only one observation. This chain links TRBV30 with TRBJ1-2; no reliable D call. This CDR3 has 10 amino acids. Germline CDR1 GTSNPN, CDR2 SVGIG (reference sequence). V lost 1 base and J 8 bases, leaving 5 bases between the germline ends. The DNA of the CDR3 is TGTGCCTGGAGTGACACAGGCTACACCTTC. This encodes CAWSDTGYTF.

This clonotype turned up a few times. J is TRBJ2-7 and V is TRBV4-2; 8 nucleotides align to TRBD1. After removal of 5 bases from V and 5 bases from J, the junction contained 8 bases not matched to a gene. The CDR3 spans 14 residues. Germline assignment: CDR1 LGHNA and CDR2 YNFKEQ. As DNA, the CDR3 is TGTGCCAGCAGCAATGGACAGGGCGGCGACGAGCAGTACTTC. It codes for CASSNGQGGDEQYF.

DNA for the CDR3: TGTGCCAGCAGCTTATCCAACGCGGGGAACACTGAAGCTTTCTTT. This translates into CASSLSNAGNTEAFF. The chain recombines TRBV7-2 with TRBJ1-1, with unresolved D. This CDR3 spans 15 amino acids. Germline V gene sequence: CDR1 SGHTA, CDR2 FQGNSA. The germline V and J ends were trimmed by 2 bases and 1 base, with 11 bases remaining between them. Complete variable domain (other parts from reference TRBV7-2 and TRBJ1-1): GAGVSQSPSNKVTEKGKDVELRCDPISGHTALYWYRQSLGQGLEFLIYFQGNSAPDKSGLPSDRFSAERTGGSVSTLTIQRTQQEDSAVYLCASSLSNAGNTEAFFGQGTRLTVV.

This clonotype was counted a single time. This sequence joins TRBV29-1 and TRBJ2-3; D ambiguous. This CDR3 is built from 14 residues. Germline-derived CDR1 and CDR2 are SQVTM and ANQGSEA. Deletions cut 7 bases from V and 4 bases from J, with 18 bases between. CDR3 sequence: CSAVGSGQADTQYF. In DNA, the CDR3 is TGCAGCGCTGTAGGATCCGGGCAGGCAGATACGCAGTATTTT.